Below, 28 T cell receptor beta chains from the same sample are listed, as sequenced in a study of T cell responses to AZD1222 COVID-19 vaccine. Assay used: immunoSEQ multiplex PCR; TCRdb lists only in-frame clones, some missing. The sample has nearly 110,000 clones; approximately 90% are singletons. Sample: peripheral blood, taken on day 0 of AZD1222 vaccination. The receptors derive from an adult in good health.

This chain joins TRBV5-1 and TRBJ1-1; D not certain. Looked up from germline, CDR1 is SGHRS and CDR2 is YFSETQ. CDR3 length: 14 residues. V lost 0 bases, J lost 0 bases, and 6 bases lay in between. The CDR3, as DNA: TGCGCCAGCAGCTTGGTCCTGATGAACACTGAAGCTTTCTTT. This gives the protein CASSLVLMNTEAFF. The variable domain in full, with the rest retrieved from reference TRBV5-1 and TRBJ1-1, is KAGVTQTPRYLIKTRGQQVTLSCSPISGHRSVSWYQQTPGQGLQFLFEYFSETQRNKGNFPGRFSGRQFSNSRSEMNVSTLELGDSALYLCASSLVLMNTEAFFGQGTRLTVV.

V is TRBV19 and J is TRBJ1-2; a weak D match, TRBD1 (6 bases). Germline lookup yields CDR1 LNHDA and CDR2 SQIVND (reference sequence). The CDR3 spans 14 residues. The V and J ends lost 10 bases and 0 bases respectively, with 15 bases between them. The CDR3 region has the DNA TGTGCCATTGGATGGGGGGGCACTAACTATGGCTACACCTTC. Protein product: CAIGWGGTNYGYTF.

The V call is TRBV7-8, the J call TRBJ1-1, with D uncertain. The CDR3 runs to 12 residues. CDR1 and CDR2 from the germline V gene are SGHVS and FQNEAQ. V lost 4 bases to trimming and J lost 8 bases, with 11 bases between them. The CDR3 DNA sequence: TGTGCCAGCAGCTCACAGAGACAAGAAGCTTTCTTT. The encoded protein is CASSSQRQEAFF.

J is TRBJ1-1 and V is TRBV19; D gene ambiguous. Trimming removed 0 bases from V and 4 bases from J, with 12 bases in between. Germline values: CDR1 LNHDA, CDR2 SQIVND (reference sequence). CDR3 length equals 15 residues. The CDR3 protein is CASSIDLRTGTEAFF. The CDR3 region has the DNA TGTGCCAGTAGTATAGATCTCAGGACCGGCACTGAAGCTTTCTTT. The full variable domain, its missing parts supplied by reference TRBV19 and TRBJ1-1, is DGGITQSPKYLFRKEGQNVTLSCEQNLNHDAMYWYRQDPGQGLRLIYYSQIVNDFQKGDIAEGYSVSREKKESFPLTVTSAQKNPTAFYLCASSIDLRTGTEAFFGQGTRLTVV.

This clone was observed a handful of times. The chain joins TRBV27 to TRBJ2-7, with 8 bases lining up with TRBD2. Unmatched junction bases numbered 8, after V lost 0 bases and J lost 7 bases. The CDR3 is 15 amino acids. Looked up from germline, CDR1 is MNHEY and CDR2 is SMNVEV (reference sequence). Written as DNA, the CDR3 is TGTGCCAGCAGTTTATCCGCTAGCGGGCGCGCAGAGCAGTACTTC. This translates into CASSLSASGRAEQYF.

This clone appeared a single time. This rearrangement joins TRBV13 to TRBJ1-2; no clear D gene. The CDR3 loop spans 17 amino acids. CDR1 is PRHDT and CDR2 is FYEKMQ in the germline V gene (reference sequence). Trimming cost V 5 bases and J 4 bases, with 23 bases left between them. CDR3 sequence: CASSPQTDRNLLYGYTF. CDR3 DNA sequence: TGTGCCAGCAGCCCCCAAACCGACCGGAACCTCCTCTATGGCTACACCTTC. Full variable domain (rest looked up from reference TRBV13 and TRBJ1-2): AAGVIQSPRHLIKEKRETATLKCYPIPRHDTVYWYQQGPGQDPQFLISFYEKMQSDKGSIPDRFSAQQFSDYHSELNMSSLELGDSALYFCASSPQTDRNLLYGYTFGSGTRLTVV.

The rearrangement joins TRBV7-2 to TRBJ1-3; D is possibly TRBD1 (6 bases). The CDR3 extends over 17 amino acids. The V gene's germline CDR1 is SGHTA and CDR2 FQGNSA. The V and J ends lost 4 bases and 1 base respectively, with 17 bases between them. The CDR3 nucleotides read TGTGCCAGCAGCTCCCTCTGGGGAGGGGGTTCTGGAAACACCATATATTTT. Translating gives CASSSLWGGGSGNTIYF. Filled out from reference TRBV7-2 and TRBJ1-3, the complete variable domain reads GAGVSQSPSNKVTEKGKDVELRCDPISGHTALYWYRQSLGQGLEFLIYFQGNSAPDKSGLPSDRFSAERTGGSVSTLTIQRTQQEDSAVYLCASSSLWGGGSGNTIYFGEGSWLTVV.

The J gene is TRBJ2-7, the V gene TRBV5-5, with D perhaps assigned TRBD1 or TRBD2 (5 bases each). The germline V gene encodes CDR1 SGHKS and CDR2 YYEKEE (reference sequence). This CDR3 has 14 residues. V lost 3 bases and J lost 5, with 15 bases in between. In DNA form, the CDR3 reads TGTGCCAGCAGCTCAGCACAGGACTGGGACGAGCAGTACTTC. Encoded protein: CASSSAQDWDEQYF. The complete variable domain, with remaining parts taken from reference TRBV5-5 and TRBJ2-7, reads DAGVTQSPTHLIKTRGQQVTLRCSPISGHKSVSWYQQVLGQGPQFIFQYYEKEERGRGNFPDRFSARQFPNYSSELNVNALLLGDSALYLCASSSAQDWDEQYFGPGTRLTVT.

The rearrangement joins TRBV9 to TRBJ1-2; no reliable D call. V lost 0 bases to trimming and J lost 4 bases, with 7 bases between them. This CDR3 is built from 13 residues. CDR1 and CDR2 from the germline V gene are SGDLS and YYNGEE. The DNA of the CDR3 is TGTGCCAGCAGCGTAGCTAACGGCTATGGCTACACCTTC. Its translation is CASSVANGYGYTF.

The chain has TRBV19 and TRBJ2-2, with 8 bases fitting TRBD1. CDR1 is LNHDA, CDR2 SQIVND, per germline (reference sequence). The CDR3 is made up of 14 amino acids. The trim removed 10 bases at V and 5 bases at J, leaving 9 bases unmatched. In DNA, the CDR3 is TGTGCCACCTGGGGGCAGGGGGCAACCGGGGAGCTGTTTTTT. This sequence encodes CATWGQGATGELFF.

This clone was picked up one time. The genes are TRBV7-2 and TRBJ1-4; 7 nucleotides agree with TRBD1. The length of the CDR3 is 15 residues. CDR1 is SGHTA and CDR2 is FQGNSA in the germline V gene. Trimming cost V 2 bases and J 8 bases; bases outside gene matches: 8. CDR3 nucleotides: TGTGCCAGCAGCTTAAATACAGGGGTGGGAGAAAAACTGTTTTTT. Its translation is CASSLNTGVGEKLFF.

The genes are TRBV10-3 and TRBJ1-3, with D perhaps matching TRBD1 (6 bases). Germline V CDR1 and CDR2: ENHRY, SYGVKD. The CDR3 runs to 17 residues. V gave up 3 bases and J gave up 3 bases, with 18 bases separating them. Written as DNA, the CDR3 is TGTGCCATCAGTGACCCCCATAATGGGGGACATGGAAACACCATATATTTT. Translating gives CAISDPHNGGHGNTIYF.

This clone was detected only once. The CDR3 coding sequence is TGTGCCAGCAGCCCCTGGGAGAACAGGGCCTATGGCTACACCTTC. It codes for CASSPWENRAYGYTF. J is TRBJ1-2 and V is TRBV5-6, with D possibly being TRBD1 (6 bases). The ends were cut back, 4 bases at V and 4 bases at J, with 17 bases in the middle. Germline CDR1 SGHDT, CDR2 YYEEEE. The CDR3 has 15 residues.

CDR3 sequence (DNA): TGTGCCAGCAGCGGGGAGGGGGCACCCACAGATACGCAGTATTTT. As protein: CASSGEGAPTDTQYF. This chain uses TRBV9 with TRBJ2-3, with D tentatively TRBD1 or TRBD2 (7 bases each). CDR1 SGDLS and CDR2 YYNGEE come from the germline V gene. This CDR3 contains 15 residues. The V end lost 3 bases, the J end lost 2 bases, and 13 bases lay between the germline ends.

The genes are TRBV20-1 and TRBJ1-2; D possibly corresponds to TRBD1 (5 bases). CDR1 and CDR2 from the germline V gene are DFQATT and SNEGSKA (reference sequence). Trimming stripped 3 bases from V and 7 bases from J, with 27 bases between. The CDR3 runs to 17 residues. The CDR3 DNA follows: TGCAGTGCTAGTGTTTTCAGGGATGCGCTAGGGGCACTTGGCTACACCTTC. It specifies CSASVFRDALGALGYTF.

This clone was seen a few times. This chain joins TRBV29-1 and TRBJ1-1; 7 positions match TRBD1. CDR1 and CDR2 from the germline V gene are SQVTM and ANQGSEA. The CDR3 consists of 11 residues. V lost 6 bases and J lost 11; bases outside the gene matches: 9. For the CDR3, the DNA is TGCAGCGTATACAGGGGTAGAGATGCTTTCTTT. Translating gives CSVYRGRDAFF.

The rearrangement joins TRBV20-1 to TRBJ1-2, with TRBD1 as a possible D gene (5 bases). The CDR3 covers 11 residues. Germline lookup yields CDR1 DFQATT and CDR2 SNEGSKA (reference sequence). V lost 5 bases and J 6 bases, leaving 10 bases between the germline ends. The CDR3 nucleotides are TGCAGTGCTCCCAGGGTTGATGGCTACACCTTC. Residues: CSAPRVDGYTF.

CDR3 region: CASSDSIWGNTGELFF. The DNA of the CDR3 is TGTGCCAGCAGTGACTCGATTTGGGGTAACACCGGGGAGCTGTTTTTT. V and J are TRBV6-4 and TRBJ2-2; D gene unclear. The CDR3 loop spans 16 amino acids. V lost 0 bases to trimming and J lost 2 bases, with 10 bases between them. In germline, CDR1 is MRHNA, CDR2 SNTAGT.

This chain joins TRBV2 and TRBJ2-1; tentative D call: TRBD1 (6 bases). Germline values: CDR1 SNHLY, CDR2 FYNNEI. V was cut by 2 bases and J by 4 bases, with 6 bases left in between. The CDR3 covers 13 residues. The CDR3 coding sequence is TGTGCCAGCAGTGAACAGGGGTACAATGAGCAGTTCTTC. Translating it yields CASSEQGYNEQFF.

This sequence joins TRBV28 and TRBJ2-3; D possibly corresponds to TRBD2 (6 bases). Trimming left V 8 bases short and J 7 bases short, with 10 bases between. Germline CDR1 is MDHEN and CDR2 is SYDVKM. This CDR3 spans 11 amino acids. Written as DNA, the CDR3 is TGTGCCAGCTTGGAGGGAAATACGCAGTATTTT. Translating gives CASLEGNTQYF. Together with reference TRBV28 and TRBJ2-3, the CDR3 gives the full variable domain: DVKVTQSSRYLVKRTGEKVFLECVQDMDHENMFWYRQDPGLGLRLIYFSYDVKMKEKGDIPEGYSVSREKKERFSLILESASTNQTSMYLCASLEGNTQYFGPGTRLTVL.

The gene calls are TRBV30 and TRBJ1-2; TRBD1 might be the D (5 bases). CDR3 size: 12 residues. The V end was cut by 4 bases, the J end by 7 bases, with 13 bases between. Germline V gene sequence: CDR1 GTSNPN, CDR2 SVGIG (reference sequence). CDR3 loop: CAWTQWRGGYTF. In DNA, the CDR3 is TGTGCCTGGACTCAGTGGAGGGGTGGCTACACCTTC. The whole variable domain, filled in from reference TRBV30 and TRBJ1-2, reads SQTIHQWPATLVQPVGSPLSLECTVEGTSNPNLYWYRQAAGRGLQLLFYSVGIGQISSEVPQNLSASRPQDRQFILSSKKLLLSDSGFYLCAWTQWRGGYTFGSGTRLTVV.

The CDR3 loop is CASSPSQGNQPQHF. In DNA, the CDR3 is TGTGCCAGCTCACCAAGCCAGGGTAATCAGCCCCAGCATTTT. The chain joins TRBV18 to TRBJ1-5, with a possible D match to TRBD1 (5 bases). The germline CDR1 and CDR2 sequences are KGHSH and LQKENI. CDR3 length: 14 residues. V lost 2 bases and J lost 4, with 9 bases in between.

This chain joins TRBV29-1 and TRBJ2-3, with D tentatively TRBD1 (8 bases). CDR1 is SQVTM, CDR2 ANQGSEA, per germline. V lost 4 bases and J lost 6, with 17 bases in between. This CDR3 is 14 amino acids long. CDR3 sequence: CSVANGQGGDTQYF. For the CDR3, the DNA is TGCAGCGTTGCTAATGGACAGGGAGGGGATACGCAGTATTTT.

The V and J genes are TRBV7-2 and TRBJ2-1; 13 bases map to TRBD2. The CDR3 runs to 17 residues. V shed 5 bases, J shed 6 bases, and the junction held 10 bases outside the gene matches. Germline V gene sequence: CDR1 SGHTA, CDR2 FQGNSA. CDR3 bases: TGTGCCAGCAGCCCGTGGACTAGCGGGGGAAAGTCCAATGAGCAGTTCTTC. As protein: CASSPWTSGGKSNEQFF. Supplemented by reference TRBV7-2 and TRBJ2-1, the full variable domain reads GAGVSQSPSNKVTEKGKDVELRCDPISGHTALYWYRQSLGQGLEFLIYFQGNSAPDKSGLPSDRFSAERTGGSVSTLTIQRTQQEDSAVYLCASSPWTSGGKSNEQFFGPGTRLTVL.

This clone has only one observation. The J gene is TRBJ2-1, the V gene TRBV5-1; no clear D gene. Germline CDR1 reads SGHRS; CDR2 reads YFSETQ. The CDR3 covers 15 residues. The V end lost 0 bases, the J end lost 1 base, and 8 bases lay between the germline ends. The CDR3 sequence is CASSLEAASYNEQFF. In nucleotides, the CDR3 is TGCGCCAGCAGCTTGGAGGCAGCTTCCTACAATGAGCAGTTCTTC.

In nucleotides, the CDR3 is TGTGCCAGCAGCTTAGTCGGCGGGGGGGTTGCAGATACGCAGTATTTT. It codes for CASSLVGGGVADTQYF. The chain uses TRBV7-6 and TRBJ2-3; 9 positions agree with TRBD2. Germline CDR1 is SGHVS and CDR2 is FNYEAQ. The CDR3 spans 16 residues. V gave up 1 base and J gave up 4 bases; unmatched junction bases: 6.

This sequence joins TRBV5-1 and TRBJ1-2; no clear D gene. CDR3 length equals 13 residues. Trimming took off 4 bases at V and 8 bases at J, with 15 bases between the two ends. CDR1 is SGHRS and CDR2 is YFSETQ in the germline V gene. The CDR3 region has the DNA TGCGCCAGCAGCCCCGAGGGAGGTGCCGGCTACACCTTC. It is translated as CASSPEGGAGYTF.

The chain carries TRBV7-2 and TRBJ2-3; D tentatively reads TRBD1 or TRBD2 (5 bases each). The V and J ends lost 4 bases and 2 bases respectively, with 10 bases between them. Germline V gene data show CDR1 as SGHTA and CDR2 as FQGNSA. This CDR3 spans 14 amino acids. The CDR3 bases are TGTGCCAGCAGCTGGGGGACGATCACAGATACGCAGTATTTT. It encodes CASSWGTITDTQYF.